Detailed here is one T cell receptor beta chain. The target of this receptor is not known. Base qualities are not provided; no much larger clone lies one nucleotide away. TCRbeta CDR3 regions were amplified from genomic DNA by means of the immunoSEQ Assay, a bias-controlled multiplex PCR. From the authors' description of their analysis: The number of nucleated cells in each sample was estimated by amplification of reference gene primers within the assay. Sequence reads were collapsed and filtered to measure the absolute abundance of every unique TCRbeta CDR3 rearrangement. For each sample, productive Simpson clonality was calculated as the square root of Simpson's diversity index across productive rearrangements. TCRdb limited this immuneACCESS table to in-frame rearrangements with V and J called. A share of clones is missing; checked studies link under half to unresolved V genes, and the rest is unexplained. V and J calls and clone size are copied from that table; D and trimming were computed from the DNA. Present in this sample are 310,000 or so clones, 70% to 90% of which were seen just once. Approximately 8.8% of the sample is held by the ten biggest clonotypes.

The sample is drawn from a study of blood T cell repertoires in COVID-19 (dated by TCRdb to the early 2020s). Regarding the research as a whole: Samples from collaborators originated in the United States, Italy and Spain and spanned both the acute and convalescent phases of COVID-19. Subjects who had been exposed to COVID-19, were actively infected with it, or had recovered from it provided the deeply sampled blood TCRbeta repertoires that made up the dataset. The prospective study material was composed of cDNA or gDNA derived from T cells, B-cell-depleted T cells, or PBMCs. Where HLA class I and class II types were available, the types were taken from metadata supplied by the sample provider, not from assay-based typing. Samples were obtained from the ongoing ImmuneRACE study (first 160 participants) and from 1,200 or so subjects provided by 6 global collaborators. A de-identified subject ID, COVID-19 status, age in years and sex were almost always included in the sample metadata. The repertoires were released in a freely available public database meant as a resource for research on the immune response to SARS-CoV-2. Overall study outcomes, separate from this receptor: How much clinical and demographic metadata was included differed by source and by participant, and the metadata was provided uncurated.

From the germline V gene, CDR1 is SGHNT and CDR2 is YENEEA. The V and J ends are trimmed by 5 bases and 2 bases, leaving 15 bases between them. From the cysteine through the phenylalanine, the CDR3 covers 15 amino acids. Of all the DNA, just the CDR3 is kept, 45 bases in frame from base 1. Participants in the prospective study were aged about 18 to 89 years, lived in under 30 United States geographic areas, and enrolled through a virtual design. Cohort assignment in the prospective study relied on participant-reported clinical history from a screening survey and a study questionnaire. Recovered participants in ImmuneRACE Cohort 3 were defined as having two consecutive negative NP/OP PCR tests, clearance from a healthcare professional, or resolution of symptoms. Mobile phlebotomists in the prospective study collected whole blood, serum and a nasopharyngeal or oropharyngeal swab from every participant. Over an approximately 2-month period, participants in the prospective study had the option of providing additional blood draws and questionnaires. Before DNA extraction, prospective study blood samples were shipped either frozen or at room temperature.

The sample consisted of PBMCs or T cells enriched from blood (not recorded which). In this chain, TRBV11-3 is recombined with TRBJ2-5, with TRBD2 tentatively as D gene (7 bases match). The TCR was taken from a woman between 35 and 50 years old who had recovered from COVID-19. The CDR3 amino acid sequence is: CASSPGGPEQETQYF. The DNA is TGTGCCAGCAGCCCCGGGGGGCCGGAGCAAGAGACCCAGTACTTC.